This T cell receptor (beta chain) is drawn from a study of human T cells and chemical hapten exposure. Study at large: How much TCR each sample yielded varied, mostly because pooled library volumes differed slightly. Findings and caveats of the study: High-frequency TCRs, those above 1 in 1000, stayed the same after DPC sensitization.

This clonotype was observed at least ten times. Its antigen is currently unknown. Total RNA was isolated from whole blood that had not been fractionated. CDR1 and CDR2 from the germline V gene are SGHVS and FQNEAQ. J was trimmed by 6 bases and V by 1 base; bases with no gene match: 5. The CDR3 totals 16 residues. Separate cDNA molecules received unique molecular identifiers, which the library attached to them. Per the study methods: With a range of about 23,224 to 750,000, the median per sample was about 92,000 TCRs. A single record per CDR3 protein comes from TCRdb applying MiXCR to the 5' RACE reads. The V and J calls were not made by the authors but by TCRdb's processing. The table has 130,000 or so distinct CDR3 sequences, around 4% seen once; the top ten hold over 1.3%.

V gene TRBV7-8 combines with J gene TRBJ2-1, with TRBD1 matching over 11 bases. The origin of this receptor is a female donor in good health. For the CDR3, the DNA is TGTGCCAGCAGCTTAGGCTTGGGACAGGGGGGCAATGAGCAGTTCTTC. Protein product: CASSLGLGQGGNEQFF.